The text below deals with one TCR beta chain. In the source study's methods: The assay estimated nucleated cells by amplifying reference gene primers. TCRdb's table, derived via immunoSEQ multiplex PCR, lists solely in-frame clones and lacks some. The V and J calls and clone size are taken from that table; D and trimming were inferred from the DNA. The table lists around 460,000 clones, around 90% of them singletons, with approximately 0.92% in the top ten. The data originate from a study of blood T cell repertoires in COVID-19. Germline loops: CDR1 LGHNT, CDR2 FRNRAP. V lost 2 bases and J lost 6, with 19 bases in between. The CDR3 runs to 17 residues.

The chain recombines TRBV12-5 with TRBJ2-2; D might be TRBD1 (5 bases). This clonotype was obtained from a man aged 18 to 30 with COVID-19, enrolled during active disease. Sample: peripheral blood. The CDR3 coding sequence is TGTGCTAGTGGTTTGCTTTTTAGGGGTAACTGGTCCGGGGAGCTGTTTTTT. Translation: CASGLLFRGNWSGELFF.